The entry that follows covers one TCR beta chain sequence. Its antigen is not known. Trimming removed 1 base at V and 7 bases at J, with 11 bases between. This CDR3 is 13 amino acids long. The germline CDR1 and CDR2 sequences are SGHDN and FVKESK. Vbeta (60) and Jbeta (13) primers were used in the PCR. The repertoire was sequenced with immunoSEQ multiplex PCR; TCRdb's copy has only in-frame clones and lacks some. The sample lists roughly 250,000 clones; around 80% were seen once. The data derive from a study of cytomegalovirus exposure and HLA in healthy donors. Study-level findings and limits: Among TCR sequences, most were rare, though some public TCRs appeared in many donors.

This clonotype originated in a girl aged 2 to 10 in good health and CMV-seronegative. Material: PBMCs. J is TRBJ2-7 and V is TRBV14; D might be TRBD1 (6 bases). CDR3 sequence reads: CASSQGPGAEQYF. CDR3 bases: TGTGCCAGCAGCCAAGGTCCAGGGGCTGAGCAGTACTTC.